This T cell receptor beta chain originates from a study of metastatic and nonmetastatic thyroid tumors. Study information: Across blood and tumor or nodule tissue, repertoires from malignant and benign thyroid patients were compared with one another. Findings of the study overall: Significantly greater TCR beta diversity was reportedly found in malignant thyroid tumors than in benign nodules (in blood and tumor).

This clone is termed medium-sized (0.01 to 0.1%). Its cognate antigen is unknown. Among the patients, none had received any treatment before thyroid surgery. V was pared by 4 bases and J by 9 bases, with 11 bases of the junction left unmatched. Per the germline V gene, CDR1 is DFQATT and CDR2 is SNEGSKA (reference sequence). The CDR3 length is 13 residues. Per the authors' pipeline: The study's classifier, a distant-metastasis tool for papillary thyroid cancer, was built using CDR3 differences across clinicopathological groups. TCRdb re-clonotyped the PCR reads via MiXCR. The V and J calls reflect TCRdb's pipeline rather than the authors' work. Of 45,000 to 50,000 clones listed, over 20% are singletons.

This clonotype was obtained from a male donor with papillary thyroid cancer or a benign thyroid nodule (not recorded which). Some clones in this sample may be carry-over from other donors' samples. The genes are TRBV20-1 and TRBJ2-7, with 8 bases that match TRBD2. The sequenced sample consisted of blood. The CDR3 sequence: CSATTSAFGRQYF. DNA for the CDR3: TGCAGTGCTACGACTAGCGCCTTCGGGAGGCAGTACTTC.